This T cell receptor (beta chain) came from a study of cytomegalovirus exposure and HLA in healthy donors. This PCR relied on a set of 60 Vbeta primers and 13 Jbeta primers. Here immunoSEQ multiplex PCR was the method, and the copy in TCRdb shows in-frame clones only, minus some. The data show about 210,000 clones, roughly 82% seen once. This CDR3 has 17 amino acids. Germline V gene sequence: CDR1 MDHEN, CDR2 SYDVKM. Trimming removed 5 bases from V and 0 bases from J; junction bases left unmatched: 10. Sequencing input: PBMCs. This chain connects TRBV28 to TRBJ1-5; 7 bases are a match to TRBD1. The sequence was collected from a man aged 35-49 years in good health and CMV-seropositive. The CDR3 spells CASSLKNRGSSNQPQHF. CDR3 coding DNA: TGTGCCAGCAGTCTCAAAAACAGGGGTAGTAGCAATCAGCCCCAGCATTTT. The full variable domain, with the rest looked up from reference TRBV28 and TRBJ1-5, is DVKVTQSSRYLVKRTGEKVFLECVQDMDHENMFWYRQDPGLGLRLIYFSYDVKMKEKGDIPEGYSVSREKKERFSLILESASTNQTSMYLCASSLKNRGSSNQPQHFGDGTRLSIL.